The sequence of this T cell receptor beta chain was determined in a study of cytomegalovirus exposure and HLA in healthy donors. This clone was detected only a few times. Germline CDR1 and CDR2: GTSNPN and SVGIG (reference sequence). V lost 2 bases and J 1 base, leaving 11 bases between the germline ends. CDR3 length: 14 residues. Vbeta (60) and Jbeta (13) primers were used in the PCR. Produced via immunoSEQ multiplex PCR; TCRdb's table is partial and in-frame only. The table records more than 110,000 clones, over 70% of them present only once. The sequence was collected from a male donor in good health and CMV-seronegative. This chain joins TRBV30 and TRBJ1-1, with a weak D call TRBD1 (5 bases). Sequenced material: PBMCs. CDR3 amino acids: CAWSPLTENTEAFF. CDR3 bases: TGTGCCTGGAGTCCTTTGACAGAGAACACTGAAGCTTTCTTT.